The 15 T cell receptor beta chains given below trace back to one sample, sequenced in a study of blood T cells in healthy people across ages. Next came a second PCR, run for about 7 to 12 cycles, which used a sample-barcoded 5' primer along with a J-beta primer mix. Using its own MiXCR run on the 5' RACE reads, TCRdb lists one record per CDR3 protein. The table includes about 780,000 distinct CDR3 sequences, about a quarter detected once. Another study also made use of these data, one on T cells of mothers and their children.

Sequencing was performed on blood. The source of these receptors is a boy between 10 and 17 years old in good health.

The CDR3 sequence is CAISVRASGENEQYF. CDR3 bases: TGTGCCATCAGTGTACGGGCTAGCGGGGAAAACGAGCAGTACTTC. The V and J genes are TRBV10-3 and TRBJ2-7; 9 bases line up with TRBD2. This CDR3 is built from 15 residues. Germline V gene data show CDR1 as ENHRY and CDR2 as SYGVKD. V lost 4 bases, J lost 5 bases, and 9 bases stayed unmatched.

The genes are TRBV10-3 and TRBJ2-5; 8 nucleotides line up with TRBD1. CDR1 and CDR2 from the germline V gene are ENHRY and SYGVKD. V lost 6 bases, J lost 4 bases, and 10 bases stayed unmatched. This CDR3 region has 15 residues. In DNA, the CDR3 is TGTGCCATCAGCCTTGGACAGGGACGGCGAGAGACCCAGTACTTC. Translated: CAISLGQGRRETQYF.

The chain uses TRBV10-3 and TRBJ2-5, with D uncertain. Germline V CDR1 and CDR2: ENHRY, SYGVKD. The V end lost 3 bases, the J end lost 4 bases, and 9 bases lay between the germline ends. This CDR3 comprises 13 residues. CDR3 DNA: TGTGCCATCAGTGACATGGCGGCAGAGACCCAGTACTTC. It is translated as CAISDMAAETQYF.

The chain carries TRBV7-9 and TRBJ2-3, with D maybe TRBD2 (7 bases). The V gene lost 6 bases and the J gene lost 1 base, with 20 bases spanning the gap. CDR3 length equals 17 residues. Per germline, CDR1 SEHNR and CDR2 FQNEAQ (reference sequence). DNA for the CDR3: TGTGCCAGCAGGAACTTCCCCGGGGGGCGAGGCACAGATACGCAGTATTTT. Residues: CASRNFPGGRGTDTQYF.

Only a few counts were recorded for this clonotype. The chain couples TRBV5-1 to TRBJ2-5, with TRBD1 as a possible D gene (5 bases). CDR3 length: 13 residues. V gave up 2 bases and J gave up 7 bases, with 12 bases separating them. Germline lookup yields CDR1 SGHRS and CDR2 YFSETQ. The CDR3 region is CASSLGVHGTQYF. The DNA for the CDR3 is TGCGCCAGCAGCTTAGGGGTCCACGGGACCCAGTACTTC.

This clonotype has a single count. The chain couples TRBV28 to TRBJ1-2; tentative D call: TRBD1 (6 bases). The length of the CDR3 is 15 residues. Germline V lookup: CDR1 MDHEN, CDR2 SYDVKM. V was cut by 3 bases and J by 4 bases, with 15 bases left in between. The DNA of the CDR3 is TGTGCCAGCAGTTTGGGGGGCGCCCCCAGCTATGGCTACACCTTC. Residues: CASSLGGAPSYGYTF.

The genes are TRBV29-1 and TRBJ2-2, with 9 nucleotides matching TRBD1. CDR1 is SQVTM and CDR2 is ANQGSEA in the germline V gene. The J segment lost 6 bases and the V segment lost 7 bases, leaving 6 bases of the junction unmatched. This CDR3 is 13 amino acids long. This chain's CDR3 is CSGTGGASGELFF. CDR3 in DNA: TGCAGCGGTACAGGGGGCGCGTCCGGGGAGCTGTTTTTT.

This chain's CDR3 is CASSLRQGVSGANVLTF. The DNA of the CDR3 is TGTGCCAGCAGCCTAAGACAGGGGGTCTCTGGGGCCAACGTCCTGACTTTC. The chain joins TRBV9 to TRBJ2-6; 9 positions agree with TRBD1. The J segment lost 0 bases and the V segment lost 4 bases, leaving 5 bases of the junction unmatched. CDR3 length: 17 amino acids. Germline V gene lookup returns CDR1 SGDLS and CDR2 YYNGEE.

This clonotype occurred a few times. The chain links TRBV9 to TRBJ2-5, with a tentative D call TRBD1 (6 bases). Trimming stripped 0 bases from V and 4 bases from J, with 16 bases between. Germline-derived CDR1 and CDR2 are SGDLS and YYNGEE. This CDR3 contains 16 residues. The DNA for the CDR3 is TGTGCCAGCAGCGTAGATGCTGACAGGAGTAGAGAGACCCAGTACTTC. Its translation: CASSVDADRSRETQYF.

This chain links TRBV20-1 with TRBJ2-4; maybe TRBD1 (6 bases). CDR3 length: 13 amino acids. Germline CDR1 is DFQATT and CDR2 is SNEGSKA (reference sequence). Between the trimmed V and J ends, which lost 5 bases and 13 bases, there was a span of 21 bases. CDR3 DNA sequence: TGCAGTGCTCCCCAGGGGACCCCTAACCTCCAGTACTTC. Protein sequence: CSAPQGTPNLQYF.

V is TRBV6-5 and J is TRBJ1-5; 10 positions agree with TRBD1. Per the germline V gene, CDR1 is MNHEY and CDR2 is SVGAGI. V shed 5 bases and J 5 bases; nucleotides not matched to a gene: 12. CDR3 length: 17 residues. This chain's CDR3 is CASSPRTGGKTYQPQHF. The DNA for the CDR3 is TGTGCCAGCAGTCCTCGGACAGGGGGAAAGACGTATCAGCCCCAGCATTTT.

To note about this clonotype: The conserved phenylalanine or tryptophan is not found at the CDR3 terminus, so this likely reflects a read error. This chain joins TRBV25-1 and TRBJ2-1; 9 bases agree with TRBD1. In germline, CDR1 is MGHDK, CDR2 SYGVNS. V gave up 6 bases and J gave up 2 bases; unmatched junction bases: 5. The length of the CDR3 is 15 residues. CDR3 amino acids: CASSQGDRAYNEQFC. The DNA of the CDR3 is TGTGCCAGCAGCCAAGGGGACAGGGCCTACAATGAGCAGTTCTGC.

The chain couples TRBV10-3 to TRBJ2-2; D remains ambiguous. Deletions cut 0 bases from V and 4 bases from J, with 6 bases between. CDR3 length: 14 residues. CDR1 is ENHRY and CDR2 is SYGVKD in the germline V gene. CDR3 nucleotide sequence: TGTGCCATCAGTGAGTCGGCCAGCACCGGGGAGCTGTTTTTT. As protein: CAISESASTGELFF.

This clonotype was detected a few times. The chain carries TRBV11-2 and TRBJ1-1; unclear D gene. This CDR3 has 15 amino acids. V dropped 2 bases and J dropped 2 bases, with 12 bases sitting between them. Germline V CDR1 and CDR2: SGHAT, FQNNGV. The CDR3 spells CASSLTPQPNTEAFF. The CDR3 DNA reads as TGTGCCAGCAGCTTAACCCCCCAGCCAAACACTGAAGCTTTCTTT. Full variable domain (missing parts from reference TRBV11-2 and TRBJ1-1): EAGVAQSPRYKIIEKRQSVAFWCNPISGHATLYWYQQILGQGPKLLIQFQNNGVVDDSQLPKDRFSAERLKGVDSTLKIQPAKLEDSAVYLCASSLTPQPNTEAFFGQGTRLTVV.

The CDR3 here is CASSKAHNSPLHF. In nucleotides, the CDR3 is TGTGCCAGCAGCAAAGCCCACAATTCACCCCTCCACTTT. V and J are TRBV21-1 and TRBJ1-6. TRBV21-1 is reported as a pseudogene. The CDR3 consists of 13 residues.